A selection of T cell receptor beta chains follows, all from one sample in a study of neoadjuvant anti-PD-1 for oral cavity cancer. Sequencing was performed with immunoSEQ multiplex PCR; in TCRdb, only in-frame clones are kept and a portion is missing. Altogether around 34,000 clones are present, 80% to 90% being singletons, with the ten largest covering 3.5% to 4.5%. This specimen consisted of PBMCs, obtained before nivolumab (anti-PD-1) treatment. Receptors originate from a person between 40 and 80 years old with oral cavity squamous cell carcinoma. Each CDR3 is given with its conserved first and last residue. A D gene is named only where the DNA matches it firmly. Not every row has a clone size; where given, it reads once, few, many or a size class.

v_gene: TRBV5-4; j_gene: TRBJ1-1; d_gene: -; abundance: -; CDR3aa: CASSLARTEMNTEAFF; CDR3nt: TGTGCCAGCAGCTTGGCGAGGACAGAGATGAACACTGAAGCTTTCTTT
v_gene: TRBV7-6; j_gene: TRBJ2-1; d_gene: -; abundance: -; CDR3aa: CASSLIGSSYNEQFF; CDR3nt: TGTGCCAGCAGCCTAATTGGGTCCTCCTACAATGAGCAGTTCTTC
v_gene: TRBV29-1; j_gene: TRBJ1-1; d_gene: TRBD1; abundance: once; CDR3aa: CSVQEGTGRTEAFF; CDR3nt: TGCAGCGTTCAAGAGGGGACAGGGAGGACTGAAGCTTTCTTT
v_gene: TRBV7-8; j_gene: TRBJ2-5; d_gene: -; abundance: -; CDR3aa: CASSLVGGGGETQYF; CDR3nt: TGTGCCAGCAGCTTAGTAGGCGGCGGAGGGGAGACCCAGTACTTC
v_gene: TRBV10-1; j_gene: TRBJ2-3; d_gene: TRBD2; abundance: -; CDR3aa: CASSFQRGTTDTQYF; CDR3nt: TGCGCCAGCAGTTTTCAGCGGGGGACCACAGATACGCAGTATTTT
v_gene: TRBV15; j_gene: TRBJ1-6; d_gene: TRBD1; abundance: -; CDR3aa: CATSRDTGVNSPLHF; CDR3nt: TGTGCCACCAGCAGAGACACAGGGGTAAATTCACCCCTCCACTTT
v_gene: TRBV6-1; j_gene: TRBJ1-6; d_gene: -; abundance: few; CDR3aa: CASNPTGSPLHF; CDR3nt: TGTGCCAGCAACCCTACGGGTTCACCCCTCCACTTT
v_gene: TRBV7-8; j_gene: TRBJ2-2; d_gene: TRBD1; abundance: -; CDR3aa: CASSPTTGMSTGELFF; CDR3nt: TGTGCCAGCAGCCCTACGACAGGGATGAGCACCGGGGAGCTGTTTTTT
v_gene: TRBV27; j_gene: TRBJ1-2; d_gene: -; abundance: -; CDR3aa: CASSLMAGGGYTF; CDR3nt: TGTGCCAGCAGTTTAATGGCCGGGGGAGGCTACACCTTC
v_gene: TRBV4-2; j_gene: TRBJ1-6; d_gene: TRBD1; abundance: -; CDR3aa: CASSQDLGGTGYNSPLHF; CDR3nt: TGTGCCAGCAGCCAAGATCTCGGGGGGACAGGGTATAATTCACCCCTCCACTTT
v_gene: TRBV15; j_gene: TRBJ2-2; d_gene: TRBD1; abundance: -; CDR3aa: CATSRGTGAGELFF; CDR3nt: TGTGCCACCAGCAGGGGGACAGGGGCCGGGGAGCTGTTTTTT
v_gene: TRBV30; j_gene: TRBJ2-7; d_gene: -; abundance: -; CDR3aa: CALGAVGGYEQYF; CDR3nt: TGTGCCTTAGGGGCCGTAGGGGGCTACGAGCAGTACTTC
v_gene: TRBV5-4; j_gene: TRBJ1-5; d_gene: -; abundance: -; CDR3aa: CASSLDRAHQPQHF; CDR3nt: TGTGCCAGCAGTTTGGACAGAGCCCATCAGCCCCAGCATTTT
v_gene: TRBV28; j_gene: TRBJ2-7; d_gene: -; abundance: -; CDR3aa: CASSAGQSYEQYF; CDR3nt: TGTGCCAGCAGTGCGGGACAGAGCTACGAGCAGTACTTC
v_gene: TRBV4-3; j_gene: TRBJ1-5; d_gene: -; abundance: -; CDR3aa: CASSQGRNQPQHF; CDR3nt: TGCGCCAGCAGCCAAGGGAGAAATCAGCCCCAGCATTTT
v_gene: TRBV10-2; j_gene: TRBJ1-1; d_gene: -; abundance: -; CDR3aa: CASGGEVAEAFF; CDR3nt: TGCGCCAGCGGGGGGGAAGTCGCTGAAGCTTTCTTT
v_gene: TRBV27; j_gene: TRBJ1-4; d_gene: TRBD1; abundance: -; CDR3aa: CASSPLGTAAVQELFF; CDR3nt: TGTGCCAGCAGTCCCCTCGGGACAGCGGCGGTTCAGGAACTGTTTTTT
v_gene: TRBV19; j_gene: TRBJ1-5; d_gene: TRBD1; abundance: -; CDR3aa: CASSLTGYQPQHF; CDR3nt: TGTGCCAGTAGTTTGACAGGGTATCAGCCCCAGCATTTT
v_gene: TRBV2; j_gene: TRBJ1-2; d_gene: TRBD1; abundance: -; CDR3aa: CASSRTGLGYGYTF; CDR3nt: TGTGCCAGCAGCCGGACAGGGCTGGGTTATGGCTACACCTTC
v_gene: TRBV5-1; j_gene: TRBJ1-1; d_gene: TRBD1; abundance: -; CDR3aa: CASSLARDRWTEAFF; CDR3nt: TGCGCCAGCAGCTTGGCCAGGGACAGGTGGACTGAAGCTTTCTTT
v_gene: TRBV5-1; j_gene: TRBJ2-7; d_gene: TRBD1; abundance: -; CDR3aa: CASGRDRGSYEQYF; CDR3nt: TGCGCCAGCGGCCGGGACAGGGGCTCCTACGAGCAGTACTTC
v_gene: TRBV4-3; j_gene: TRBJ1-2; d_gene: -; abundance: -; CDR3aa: CASSQDTSYYGYTF; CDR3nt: TGCGCCAGCAGCCAAGATACGTCGTACTATGGCTACACCTTC
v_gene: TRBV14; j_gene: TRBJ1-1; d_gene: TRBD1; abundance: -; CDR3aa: CASSQDDRDRVVAFF; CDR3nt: TGTGCCAGCAGCCAAGACGACCGGGACAGAGTTGTAGCTTTCTTT
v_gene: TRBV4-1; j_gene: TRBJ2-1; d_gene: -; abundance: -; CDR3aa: CASSQQRVSYNEQFF; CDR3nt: TGCGCCAGCAGCCAGCAGCGGGTCTCCTACAATGAGCAGTTCTTC
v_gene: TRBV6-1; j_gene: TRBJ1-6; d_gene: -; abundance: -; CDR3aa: CASSELSYNSPLHF; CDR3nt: TGTGCCAGCAGTGAGCTCTCCTATAATTCACCCCTCCACTTT
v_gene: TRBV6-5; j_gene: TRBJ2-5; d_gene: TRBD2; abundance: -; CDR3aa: CASSYAGGPETQYF; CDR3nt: TGTGCCAGCAGTTACGCGGGGGGCCCAGAGACCCAGTACTTC
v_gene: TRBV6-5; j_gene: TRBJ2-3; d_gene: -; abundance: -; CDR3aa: CASNAGQQDTQYF; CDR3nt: TGTGCCAGCAACGCAGGCCAACAGGATACGCAGTATTTT
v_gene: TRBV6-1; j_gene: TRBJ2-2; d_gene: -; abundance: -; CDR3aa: CASLGEANTGELFF; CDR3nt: TGTGCCAGTCTTGGAGAGGCGAACACCGGGGAGCTGTTTTTT
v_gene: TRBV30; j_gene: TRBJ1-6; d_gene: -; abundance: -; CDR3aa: CAGRTGMNSPLHF; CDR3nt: TGTGCCGGCCGAACAGGGATGAATTCACCCCTCCACTTT
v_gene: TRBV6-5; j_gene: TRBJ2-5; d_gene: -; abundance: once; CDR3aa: CASSIPGIETQYF; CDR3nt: TGTGCCAGCAGCATACCAGGGATTGAGACCCAGTACTTC
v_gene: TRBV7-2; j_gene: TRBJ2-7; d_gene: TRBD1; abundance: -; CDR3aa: CASSLGAGTGYEQYF; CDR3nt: TGTGCCAGCAGCTTAGGAGCCGGGACAGGCTACGAGCAGTACTTC